Below, 18 T cell receptor beta chains from the same sample are listed, as sequenced in a study of brain metastases from non-small cell lung cancer. Profiling relied on immunoSEQ multiplex PCR, and the TCRdb table lists in-frame clones only, not all of them. The repertoire consists of several thousand clones, with approximately 80% occurring once and the leading ten covering roughly 4%. Sample: primary lung tumor tissue. All receptors derive from a donor aged 40 or older with non-small cell lung cancer.

This clone was seen a handful of times. The rearrangement joins TRBV5-1 to TRBJ2-7, with 10 bases fitting TRBD2. The CDR3 totals 15 residues. Germline V gene lookup returns CDR1 SGHRS and CDR2 YFSETQ. V dropped 0 bases and J dropped 4; count of bases not matched to a gene: 4. CDR3 in amino acids: CASSLASGGVYEQYF. The CDR3 nucleotides read TGCGCCAGCAGCTTGGCTAGCGGGGGCGTTTACGAGCAGTACTTC.

The chain joins TRBV4-3 to TRBJ1-5; possibly TRBD1 for D (5 bases). Trimming cost V 0 bases and J 12 bases, with 18 bases left between them. CDR1 and CDR2 (germline): LGHNA, YSLEER. This CDR3 is built from 15 residues. The CDR3 bases are TGCGCCAGCAGCCAAGATTTCCAGGGCCAGTCTCGCCAGCATTTT. Amino acids: CASSQDFQGQSRQHF.

The CDR3 DNA reads TGTGCCAGCAGCGTTAGGTACACCGGGGAGCTGTTTTTT. It encodes CASSVRYTGELFF. This sequence joins TRBV9 and TRBJ2-2; no clear D. Germline assignment: CDR1 SGDLS and CDR2 YYNGEE. CDR3 length: 13 amino acids. Trimming cost V 2 bases and J 3 bases, with 5 bases left between them.

Details on this clone: The junction shows a germline mismatch at one end, possibly a read error. J is TRBJ1-2 and V is TRBV30, with D possibly TRBD1 on 5 matching bases. CDR3 length equals 15 residues. Per germline, CDR1 GTSNPN and CDR2 SVGIG (reference sequence). The CDR3 reads CVWSVSGDYNWGYTF. The CDR3 DNA reads as TGTGTCTGGAGTGTAAGCGGGGATTATAATTGGGGCTACACCTTT.

The chain couples TRBV19 to TRBJ2-5; D may be TRBD2 (5 bases). The V end lost 3 bases, the J end lost 5 bases, and 13 bases lay between the germline ends. CDR3 length: 14 amino acids. The germline gives CDR1 LNHDA, CDR2 SQIVND (reference sequence). CDR3 sequence reads: CASSIGLFQETQYF. The CDR3, as DNA: TGTGCCAGTAGTATCGGACTTTTCCAGGAGACCCAGTACTTC.

The chain is built from TRBV28 and TRBJ1-2; D is undetermined. Germline V gene lookup returns CDR1 MDHEN and CDR2 SYDVKM. This CDR3 region has 13 residues. V lost 3 bases, J lost 1 base, and 6 bases lay in between. Here the CDR3 DNA reads TGTGCCAGCAGTTTCGGGCTTAACTATGGCTACACCTTC. It yields the protein CASSFGLNYGYTF.

For the CDR3, the DNA is TGTGCCAGCAGTGACAGGTCGACTGAAGCTTTCTTT. Its translation is CASSDRSTEAFF. This chain joins TRBV6-2 or TRBV6-3 and TRBJ1-1; D might be TRBD1 (6 bases). V lost 5 bases and J lost 5, with 9 bases in between. Germline loops: CDR1 MNHEY, CDR2 SVGEGT. This CDR3 contains 12 residues.

With regard to this clone: At the DNA level, this CDR3 is encoded by other sequences in the same sample as well. The rearrangement joins TRBV2 to TRBJ2-7; maybe TRBD2 (6 bases). The CDR3 has 14 residues. Germline V gene sequence: CDR1 SNHLY, CDR2 FYNNEI. V dropped 6 bases and J dropped 2 bases, with 14 bases sitting between them. The CDR3 DNA follows: TGTGCCAGCAGCCCTGTTGGGGGGACCTACGAGCAGTACTTC. Amino acids: CASSPVGGTYEQYF.

As for this clone: The DNA is omitted, as the CDR3 cannot be located on it reliably, and the CDR3 follows TCRdb's listing. The chain carries TRBV28 and TRBJ2-7; TRBD2 is the table's D call and was not checked against the DNA. Germline V gives CDR1 MDHEN, CDR2 SYDVKM. The CDR3 spans 15 amino acids, including both terminal residues. The CDR3 protein is CASSSSLGGTYEQYF.

The chain joins TRBV10-3 to TRBJ2-2; maybe TRBD1 (7 bases). Germline V lookup: CDR1 ENHRY, CDR2 SYGVKD. CDR3 length: 14 amino acids. Trimming cost V 3 bases and J 6 bases, with 11 bases left between them. DNA for the CDR3: TGTGCCATCAGTGATAGCAGGGGGGCCGGGGAGCTGTTTTTT. Its translation is CAISDSRGAGELFF.

The V gene is TRBV9, the J gene TRBJ1-2; possibly TRBD1 for D (5 bases). The V end lost 4 bases, the J end lost 7 bases, and 14 bases lay between the germline ends. The CDR3 contains 13 residues. Germline CDR1 reads SGDLS; CDR2 reads YYNGEE. CDR3 nucleotides: TGTGCCAGCAGCCCCGGAGGGGTCCCTGGCTACACCTTC. It yields the protein CASSPGGVPGYTF.

This sequence joins TRBV6-2 or TRBV6-3 and TRBJ1-2; D remains unclear. This CDR3 spans 12 amino acids. Germline V gene sequence: CDR1 MNHEY, CDR2 SVGEGT. V lost 4 bases to trimming and J lost 5 bases, with 8 bases between them. In nucleotides, the CDR3 is TGTGCCAGCAGTTCGACGGAGTATGGCTACACCTTC. Translation gives CASSSTEYGYTF.

The chain has TRBV4-3 and TRBJ2-7; weak D call: TRBD1 (6 bases). Per the germline V gene, CDR1 is LGHNA and CDR2 is YSLEER. This CDR3 spans 16 amino acids. V was trimmed by 0 bases and J by 7 bases, leaving 19 bases between them. In nucleotides, the CDR3 is TGCGCCAGCAGCCAAGACGTTGGCCAGGGGTACGGAGAGCAGTACTTC. Its translation: CASSQDVGQGYGEQYF.

This sequence joins TRBV18 and TRBJ1-2, with D possibly TRBD1 on 6 matching bases. This CDR3 spans 14 amino acids. Germline CDR1 is KGHSH and CDR2 is LQKENI. Trimming shortened V by 5 bases and J by 4 bases, and 14 bases separated the two germline ends. CDR3 nucleotides: TGTGCCAGCTCATCTCAGACAGGTAGCTATGGCTACACCTTC. The encoded protein is CASSSQTGSYGYTF.

V is TRBV27 and J is TRBJ1-2, with 8 bases fitting TRBD1. CDR3 length equals 14 residues. Germline loops: CDR1 MNHEY, CDR2 SMNVEV (reference sequence). With 8 bases clipped from V and 1 base from J, the junction kept 6 bases outside the gene matches. In DNA, the CDR3 is TGTGCCAGCGCATTGACAGGGGTTAACTATGGCTACACCTTC. Translation: CASALTGVNYGYTF.

The chain is built from TRBV28 and TRBJ1-2; D gene unclear. Trimming stripped 5 bases from V and 4 bases from J, with 17 bases between. Looked up from germline, CDR1 is MDHEN and CDR2 is SYDVKM. CDR3 size: 15 residues. In DNA form, the CDR3 reads TGTGCCAGCAGTACCCTCTCTGGCGTAGGCTATGGCTACACCTTC. Translation: CASSTLSGVGYGYTF.

V gene TRBV19 combines with J gene TRBJ1-2, with TRBD1 matching 10 bases. This CDR3 is built from 15 residues. The germline V gene encodes CDR1 LNHDA and CDR2 SQIVND (reference sequence). The junction had 9 bases not matched to a gene; V was cut back by 7 bases and J by 4 bases. The CDR3 loop is CASTWDRGRVYGYTF. DNA of the CDR3: TGTGCCAGTACTTGGGACAGGGGAAGGGTCTATGGCTACACCTTC.

This clone was seen a single time. The chain has TRBV6-6 and TRBJ1-6, with D maybe TRBD1 (6 bases). Germline V lookup: CDR1 MNHNY, CDR2 SVGAGI (reference sequence). The ends were cut back, 2 bases at V and 6 bases at J, with 8 bases in the middle. The length of the CDR3 is 14 residues. For the CDR3, the DNA is TGTGCCAGCAGTTACGGGACACTTAATTCACCCCTCCACTTT. This translates into CASSYGTLNSPLHF.